These 8 T cell receptor beta chains came from one sample sequenced in a study of cytomegalovirus exposure and HLA in healthy donors. The PCR employed 60 Vbeta primers together with 13 Jbeta primers. Repertoires were generated with immunoSEQ multiplex PCR, while TCRdb's copy carries only in-frame clones and drops some. Among roughly 200,000 clones listed, more than 70% were seen once. The source material was PBMCs. The receptor source for this set is a man in his forties in good health and CMV-seropositive.

The CDR3 sequence: CASSDPTTGELFF. In DNA, the CDR3 is TGTGCCAGCAGTGATCCTACTACCGGGGAGCTGTTTTTT. The chain is built from TRBV9 and TRBJ2-2; D remains unclear. The germline V gene has CDR1 SGDLS and CDR2 YYNGEE. V lost 5 bases and J 5 bases, leaving 10 bases between the germline ends. This CDR3 is 13 amino acids long.

The chain joins TRBV7-3 to TRBJ2-5, with D unclear. The germline gives CDR1 SGHTA, CDR2 FQGTGA. The V gene lost 5 bases and the J gene lost 2 bases, with 9 bases spanning the gap. The CDR3 sequence is 13 residues long. The CDR3 nucleotides read TGTGCCAGCAGCCCCTCGACTCAAGAGACCCAGTACTTC. This translates into CASSPSTQETQYF.

The gene calls are TRBV6-5 and TRBJ2-4; tentatively, D is TRBD1 (5 bases). The CDR3 extends over 15 amino acids. Germline CDR1 and CDR2: MNHEY and SVGAGI. Trimming removed 2 bases from V and 2 bases from J, with 10 bases in between. CDR3 in DNA: TGTGCCAGCAGTTACCAGGGCTCTACCAAAAACATTCAGTACTTC. This encodes CASSYQGSTKNIQYF.

The chain has TRBV4-2 and TRBJ1-4, with D possibly matching TRBD1 (6 bases). The CDR3 runs to 16 residues. Between the trimmed V and J ends, which lost 1 base and 0 bases, there was a span of 9 bases. Germline lookup yields CDR1 LGHNA and CDR2 YNFKEQ. The CDR3 is CASSQAQGSTNEKLFF. CDR3 sequence (DNA): TGTGCCAGCAGCCAAGCACAGGGCTCAACTAATGAAAAACTGTTTTTT.

The gene calls are TRBV6-5 and TRBJ2-5; 7 nucleotides agree with TRBD1. V shed 6 bases and J 3 bases; nucleotides not matched to a gene: 7. CDR3 length: 14 residues. CDR1 MNHEY and CDR2 SVGAGI come from the germline V gene. CDR3 in amino acids: CASSPGQTKETQYF. CDR3 in DNA: TGTGCCAGCAGCCCGGGACAGACAAAAGAGACCCAGTACTTC.

The chain links TRBV5-6 to TRBJ1-2, with 9 bases fitting TRBD1. V lost 4 bases, J lost 4 bases, and 8 bases stayed unmatched. Germline-derived CDR1 and CDR2 are SGHDT and YYEEEE. The CDR3 has 15 amino acids. For the CDR3, the DNA is TGTGCCAGCAGCCCCGGGGACAGGGAAGTCTATGGCTACACCTTC. It codes for CASSPGDREVYGYTF.

The chain recombines TRBV2 with TRBJ2-4, with D maybe TRBD2 (6 bases). Germline V gene data show CDR1 as SNHLY and CDR2 as FYNNEI. This CDR3 region has 13 residues. The V gene lost 3 bases and the J gene lost 7 bases, with 10 bases spanning the gap. The CDR3 nucleotides are TGTGCCAGCAGTGACGGGAGTTCGAACATTCAGTACTTC. Its protein product is CASSDGSSNIQYF.

The gene calls are TRBV19 and TRBJ2-5, with 7 positions matching TRBD1. The CDR3 spans 14 residues. Germline trimming cut 7 bases from V and 4 bases from J; bases unmatched to any gene: 9. Per germline, CDR1 LNHDA and CDR2 SQIVND (reference sequence). The CDR3 sequence: CASNRQGWGETQYF. CDR3 bases: TGTGCCAGTAACCGACAGGGCTGGGGAGAGACCCAGTACTTC.